The 21 T cell receptor beta chains below all came from one sample that was sequenced in a study of follicular helper T cells after annual influenza vaccination. Repertoires were generated with immunoSEQ multiplex PCR, while TCRdb's copy carries only in-frame clones and drops some. The sample consists of over 12,000 clones, 84% of them appearing once. Specified time point: 2014-2015 season, pre-vaccination. The sequencing here drew on CXCR5- memory CD4+ T cells sorted from blood, taken on the day of influenza vaccination. These receptors were obtained from an adult who received the influenza vaccine.

This chain uses TRBV7-2 with TRBJ1-6, with D perhaps matching TRBD1 (6 bases). CDR3 length equals 16 residues. Looked up from germline, CDR1 is SGHTA and CDR2 is FQGNSA. Trimming took 2 bases from V and 6 from J, leaving 14 bases between them. Here the CDR3 DNA reads TGTGCCAGCAGCTTACCAATGACCAGGGGTAATTCACCCCTCCACTTT. Encoded protein: CASSLPMTRGNSPLHF.

The chain employs TRBV7-9 and TRBJ1-2; 10 bases agree with TRBD1. CDR3 length: 13 amino acids. Unmatched junction bases numbered 1, after V lost 5 bases and J lost 4 bases. In germline, CDR1 is SEHNR, CDR2 FQNEAQ (reference sequence). The CDR3: CASSGTGAYGYTF. In DNA form, the CDR3 reads TGTGCCAGCAGCGGGACAGGGGCCTATGGCTACACCTTC.

DNA for the CDR3: TGTGCCAGTAGCCGGGGAGGGGGGACCAACACAGATACGCAGTATTTT. Translation: CASSRGGGTNTDTQYF. The chain uses TRBV19 and TRBJ2-3; D is perhaps TRBD2 (7 bases). The CDR3 extends over 16 amino acids. Trimming removed 6 bases from V and 2 bases from J, with 18 bases in between. Germline CDR1 reads LNHDA; CDR2 reads SQIVND (reference sequence).

The V gene is TRBV7-9, the J gene TRBJ2-7; no definite D call. The ends were cut back, 6 bases at V and 6 bases at J, with 9 bases in the middle. CDR3 length equals 11 residues. The V gene's germline CDR1 is SEHNR and CDR2 FQNEAQ (reference sequence). The CDR3 DNA is TGTGCCAGCAGTCCCGAAAGCGAGCAGTACTTC. Its translation is CASSPESEQYF.

This clone was seen a handful of times. The V call is TRBV19, the J call TRBJ1-2; TRBD1 might be the D (5 bases). V lost 6 bases and J lost 8, with 16 bases in between. This CDR3 spans 13 amino acids. Germline V CDR1 and CDR2: LNHDA, SQIVND (reference sequence). CDR3 sequence: CASRSAGRKGYTF. The CDR3 DNA follows: TGTGCCAGTAGATCGGCGGGACGGAAGGGCTACACCTTC.

The V and J genes are TRBV7-9 and TRBJ2-3; D unresolved. CDR3 size: 13 residues. CDR1 and CDR2 (germline): SEHNR, FQNEAQ (reference sequence). With 3 bases removed from V and 6 bases from J, the gap between germline ends came to 10 bases. CDR3 in DNA: TGTGCCAGCAGCTTGGGGTCCTCGGATACGCAGTATTTT. Its translation is CASSLGSSDTQYF. Full variable domain (outside the CDR3, taken from reference TRBV7-9 and TRBJ2-3): DTGVSQNPRHKITKRGQNVTFRCDPISEHNRLYWYRQTLGQGPEFLTYFQNEAQLEKSRLLSDRFSAERPKGSFSTLEIQRTEQGDSAMYLCASSLGSSDTQYFGPGTRLTVL.

This chain joins TRBV10-3 and TRBJ2-3; TRBD1 matches 9 bases. The CDR3 spans 15 residues. Germline assignment: CDR1 ENHRY and CDR2 SYGVKD. The J segment lost 2 bases and the V segment lost 6 bases, leaving 6 bases of the junction unmatched. CDR3: CAISLGQGNTDTQYF. CDR3 bases: TGTGCCATCAGCCTCGGACAGGGGAACACAGATACGCAGTATTTT.

This rearrangement joins TRBV21-1 to TRBJ2-4; the D call of TRBD1 is as the table states it, not checked on the DNA. TRBV21-1 is marked as a pseudogene. There are 16 residues in the CDR3. The CDR3 is CASSKGKQVSKNIQYF. The DNA of the CDR3 is TGTGCCAGCAGCAAAGGTAAACAGGTCTCCAAAAACATTCAGTACTTC.

The gene calls are TRBV19 and TRBJ1-1, with 7 bases aligning to TRBD1. The germline V gene encodes CDR1 LNHDA and CDR2 SQIVND (reference sequence). This CDR3 region has 14 residues. Trimming took 9 bases from V and 0 from J; bases not matched to a gene: 7. CDR3 sequence (DNA): TGTGCCAGCAGAATAACAGGGGTGAACACTGAAGCTTTCTTT. This sequence encodes CASRITGVNTEAFF.

This clone appeared a single time. The junction shows a germline mismatch at one end, possibly a read error. The chain has TRBV6-5 and TRBJ1-2; TRBD1 might be the D (5 bases). CDR3 length: 13 amino acids. The germline V gene has CDR1 MNHEY and CDR2 SVGAGI. The CDR3 sequence is CVSRTAGNYGYTF. The CDR3 DNA sequence: TGTGTCAGCAGGACCGCAGGGAACTATGGCTACACCTTC.

The chain joins TRBV4-1 to TRBJ2-7; no reliable D call. Deletions cut 0 bases from V and 2 bases from J, with 11 bases between. The CDR3 length is 15 residues. Germline V gene sequence: CDR1 MGHRA, CDR2 YSYEKL. The CDR3 nucleotides read TGCGCCAGCAGCCAAGATCAGGAAGGGCCCTACGAGCAGTACTTC. Protein product: CASSQDQEGPYEQYF.

The chain is built from TRBV7-3 and TRBJ2-1; 7 nucleotides match TRBD2. The CDR3 runs to 15 residues. J lost 2 bases, V lost 3 bases, and 4 bases had no gene match. Germline values: CDR1 SGHTA, CDR2 FQGTGA. The CDR3 DNA reads TGTGCCAGCAGCTTTGGCGGGGGACCCTACAATGAGCAGTTCTTC. Amino acids: CASSFGGGPYNEQFF.

The chain is built from TRBV19 and TRBJ1-2; D is undetermined. Germline CDR1 and CDR2: LNHDA and SQIVND (reference sequence). The CDR3 runs to 14 residues. The germline V and J ends were trimmed by 4 bases and 3 bases, with 12 bases remaining between them. CDR3 sequence reads: CASSKDGRYYGYTF. The CDR3 nucleotides are TGTGCCAGTAGTAAGGACGGACGGTACTATGGCTACACCTTC.

This chain links TRBV2 with TRBJ2-5; D ambiguous. Germline assignment: CDR1 SNHLY and CDR2 FYNNEI. Trimming left V 9 bases short and J 5 bases short, with 13 bases between. CDR3 length: 12 amino acids. The CDR3 coding sequence is TGTGCCAGTGGCAGGTTGAGCGAGACCCAGTACTTC. This gives the protein CASGRLSETQYF.

The chain couples TRBV7-2 to TRBJ1-5; D unresolved. CDR1 and CDR2 (germline): SGHTA, FQGNSA. The CDR3 has 17 amino acids. The V and J ends lost 2 bases and 5 bases respectively, with 19 bases between them. The CDR3 reads CASSLSGVQAWDQPQHF. For the CDR3, the DNA is TGTGCCAGCAGCTTAAGTGGGGTGCAAGCCTGGGATCAGCCCCAGCATTTT.

The rearrangement links TRBV19 to TRBJ1-2; TRBD1 agrees at 8 bases. V shed 6 bases, J shed 2 bases, and the junction held 5 bases outside the gene matches. Germline V gene data show CDR1 as LNHDA and CDR2 as SQIVND (reference sequence). This CDR3 comprises 14 residues. The CDR3 coding sequence is TGTGCCAGTAGAGGACAGGGAGGCAACTATGGCTACACCTTC. This sequence encodes CASRGQGGNYGYTF.

The chain couples TRBV6-6 to TRBJ2-5; D uncertain. V gave up 0 bases and J gave up 5 bases, with 1 base separating them. This CDR3 has 11 residues. CDR1 is MNHNY and CDR2 is SVGAGI in the germline V gene (reference sequence). CDR3 loop: CASSYSETQYF. As DNA, the CDR3 is TGTGCCAGCAGTTACTCGGAGACCCAGTACTTC.

This clone was seen only a few times. The chain employs TRBV4-1 and TRBJ2-3, with 9 bases that match TRBD1. The CDR3 runs to 17 residues. Germline-derived CDR1 and CDR2 are MGHRA and YSYEKL. V was pared by 1 base and J by 2 bases, with 7 bases of the junction left unmatched. This CDR3 reads CASSQGGQGATTDTQYF. The CDR3, as DNA: TGCGCCAGCAGCCAAGGGGGACAGGGTGCAACCACAGATACGCAGTATTTT.

The chain carries TRBV2 and TRBJ2-5; 7 nucleotides align to TRBD2. V lost 11 bases to trimming and J lost 4 bases; unmatched junction nucleotides: 7. The CDR3 has 12 residues. CDR1 and CDR2 from the germline V gene are SNHLY and FYNNEI. The CDR3 is CARGEGGETQYF. The CDR3 DNA sequence: TGTGCCCGGGGGGAGGGTGGAGAGACCCAGTACTTC.

V and J are TRBV18 and TRBJ2-7; 9 bases align to TRBD2. Germline loops: CDR1 KGHSH, CDR2 LQKENI. The ends lost 2 bases at V and 6 bases at J; junction bases unmatched: 2. The CDR3 covers 13 residues. CDR3 bases: TGTGCCAGCTCACCATCTAGCGGGGTCGAGCAGTACTTC. Amino acid sequence: CASSPSSGVEQYF.

The chain uses TRBV7-9 and TRBJ1-5; 8 nucleotides match TRBD1. Germline V gene lookup returns CDR1 SEHNR and CDR2 FQNEAQ (reference sequence). Trimming took 3 bases from V and 2 from J; bases not matched to a gene: 3. The CDR3 loop spans 15 amino acids. The CDR3 is CASSLEGQGNQPQHF. The CDR3 coding sequence is TGTGCCAGCAGCTTGGAGGGACAGGGCAATCAGCCCCAGCATTTT. Looking up the rest from reference TRBV7-9 and TRBJ1-5 gives the full variable domain: DTGVSQNPRHKITKRGQNVTFRCDPISEHNRLYWYRQTLGQGPEFLTYFQNEAQLEKSRLLSDRFSAERPKGSFSTLEIQRTEQGDSAMYLCASSLEGQGNQPQHFGDGTRLSIL.